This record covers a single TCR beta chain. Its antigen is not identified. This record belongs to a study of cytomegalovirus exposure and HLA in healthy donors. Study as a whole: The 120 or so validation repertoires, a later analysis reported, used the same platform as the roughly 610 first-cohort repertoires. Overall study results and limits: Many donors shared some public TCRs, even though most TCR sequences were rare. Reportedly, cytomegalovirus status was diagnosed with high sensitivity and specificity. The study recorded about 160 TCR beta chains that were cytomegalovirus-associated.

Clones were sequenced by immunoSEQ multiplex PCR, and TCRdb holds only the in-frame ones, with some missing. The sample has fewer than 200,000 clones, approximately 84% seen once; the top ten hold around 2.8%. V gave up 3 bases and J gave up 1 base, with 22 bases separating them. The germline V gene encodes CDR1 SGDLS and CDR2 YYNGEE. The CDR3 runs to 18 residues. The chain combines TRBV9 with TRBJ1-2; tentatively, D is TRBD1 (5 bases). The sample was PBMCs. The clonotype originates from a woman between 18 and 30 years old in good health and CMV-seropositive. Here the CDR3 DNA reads TGTGCCAGCAGCGCCCCCGTGGGGGGGACCCCCGTTAACTATGGCTACACCTTC. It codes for CASSAPVGGTPVNYGYTF.